Listed below are T cell receptor beta chains from one sample, sequenced in a study of cytomegalovirus exposure and HLA in healthy donors. Repertoires were generated with immunoSEQ multiplex PCR, while TCRdb's copy carries only in-frame clones and drops some. The top ten clones hold roughly 3.5% of a sample with tens of thousands of clones, 80% of them seen once. Sequenced: PBMCs. These receptors originate from a woman aged 40-49 years in good health and CMV-seronegative. Both conserved end residues are part of each CDR3. The D gene is left open where the match is weak. Expanded clones get a size class; other rows say once, few or many, or leave the size out.

length	V	D	size	J	CDR3	DNA
15	TRBV5-6	-	-	TRBJ2-3	CASSIDIRLTDTQYF	TGTGCCAGCAGCATAGACATTCGCCTCACAGATACGCAGTATTTT
17	TRBV15	TRBD2	few	TRBJ2-4	CATSRVGAGGGKNIQYF	TGTGCCACCAGCAGAGTCGGAGCGGGAGGAGGGAAAAACATTCAGTACTTC
13	TRBV11-2	-	-	TRBJ2-1	CASSLGYYNEQFF	TGTGCCAGCAGCTTAGGTTACTACAATGAGCAGTTCTTC
15	TRBV11-2	TRBD2	-	TRBJ2-7	CARTPGLAATYEQYF	TGTGCCAGGACCCCGGGACTAGCGGCGACCTACGAGCAGTACTTC
17	TRBV4-2	TRBD2	few	TRBJ2-1	CASSQDGGGLNYNEQFF	TGTGCCAGCAGCCAAGATGGGGGGGGACTCAACTACAATGAGCAGTTCTTC
12	TRBV6-1	TRBD1	-	TRBJ2-7	CANGTGAYEQYF	TGTGCCAACGGGACAGGGGCCTACGAGCAGTACTTC
13	TRBV13	TRBD2	-	TRBJ2-5	CASSPGRRETQYF	TGTGCCAGCAGCCCCGGGAGGCGGGAGACCCAGTACTTC
15	TRBV5-1	TRBD1	-	TRBJ2-2	CASSLQGANTGELFF	TGCGCCAGCAGCTTACAGGGGGCGAACACCGGGGAGCTGTTTTTT
14	TRBV2	TRBD1	-	TRBJ1-1	CASSTRQGLTEAFF	TGTGCCAGCAGTACAAGACAGGGTCTCACTGAAGCTTTCTTT
14	TRBV11-2	TRBD2	few	TRBJ2-7	CASSFSGATYEQYF	TGTGCCAGCAGCTTTAGCGGGGCCACCTACGAGCAGTACTTC
14	TRBV30	TRBD1	-	TRBJ2-7	CAWSTGTGSYEQYF	TGTGCCTGGAGTACCGGGACAGGGTCCTACGAGCAGTACTTC
14	TRBV27	-	-	TRBJ1-1	CASSLSRGSTEAFF	TGTGCCAGCAGTTTATCTCGGGGGAGTACTGAAGCTTTCTTT
16	TRBV7-9	TRBD2	few	TRBJ2-2	CASSLASGRSSGELFF	TGTGCCAGCAGCTTAGCCAGCGGGAGATCATCCGGGGAGCTGTTTTTT
17	TRBV9	TRBD2	-	TRBJ2-1	CASSPLGLEGPYNEQFF	TGTGCCAGCAGCCCCCTAGGACTAGAAGGTCCCTACAATGAGCAGTTCTTC
13	TRBV2	-	few	TRBJ2-7	CASSDGSSYEQYF	TGTGCCAGCAGTGACGGTAGCTCCTACGAGCAGTACTTC
16	TRBV2	-	once	TRBJ1-2	CASSEGLWQGNYGYTF	TGTGCCAGCAGTGAAGGCTTGTGGCAGGGCAACTATGGCTACACCTTC
14	TRBV6-5	TRBD1	-	TRBJ1-2	CASRPTGGAEGYTF	TGTGCCAGCAGACCCACAGGGGGCGCGGAGGGCTACACCTTC
16	TRBV11-2	TRBD2	-	TRBJ2-1	CASSSLAGEGHNEQFF	TGTGCCAGCAGCTCCTTAGCGGGAGAGGGACACAATGAGCAGTTCTTC
16	TRBV19	TRBD1	-	TRBJ1-1	CASSTHQGARDTEAFF	TGTGCCAGTAGTACTCATCAGGGGGCGCGGGACACTGAAGCTTTCTTT
17	TRBV7-2	TRBD2	-	TRBJ2-3	CASSVLTSGRGTDTQYF	TGTGCCAGCAGCGTTCTGACTAGCGGGAGGGGCACAGATACGCAGTATTTT